This T cell receptor beta chain originates from a study of T cell responses to AZD1222 COVID-19 vaccine. Overall study: Second-dose timings of about 4 or about 12 weeks were pooled.

TCRdb's copy holds only in-frame clones and misses some; the assay was immunoSEQ multiplex PCR. The repertoire holds about 110,000 clones, around 90% seen once, with around 5% in the top ten. V was clipped by 6 bases and J by 3 bases, with 18 bases between them. Germline V gives CDR1 MDHEN, CDR2 SYDVKM. CDR3 length: 15 amino acids. V and J are TRBV28 and TRBJ2-7; possibly TRBD2 for D (6 bases). The clonotype was recovered from an adult in good health. The sample consisted of peripheral blood, taken on day 0 of AZD1222 vaccination. CDR3 sequence: CASRPGGAELYEQYF. The CDR3, as DNA: TGTGCCAGCAGGCCCGGGGGTGCGGAGCTCTACGAGCAGTACTTC.